Each of the 26 T cell receptor beta chains below was sequenced from the same sample in a study of cytomegalovirus exposure and HLA in healthy donors. PCR involved 60 Vbeta and 13 Jbeta primers. Produced via immunoSEQ multiplex PCR; TCRdb's table is partial and in-frame only. The sample has 110,000 or so clones; about 83% are singletons. Material for sequencing was PBMCs. Receptor source: a female donor in good health and CMV-seronegative.

The rearrangement uses TRBV30 and TRBJ2-2; D might be TRBD2 (5 bases). The ends were cut back, 0 bases at V and 3 bases at J, with 8 bases in the middle. Per germline, CDR1 GTSNPN and CDR2 SVGIG (reference sequence). This CDR3 region has 14 residues. CDR3 DNA sequence: TGTGCCTGGAGTGTAGGGAGTCACACCGGGGAGCTGTTTTTT. This sequence encodes CAWSVGSHTGELFF.

The gene calls are TRBV2 and TRBJ1-3, with 7 bases that match TRBD1. CDR1 and CDR2 (germline): SNHLY, FYNNEI. The CDR3 totals 18 residues. J gave up 0 bases and V 3 bases, and 11 bases lay outside the gene matches. The CDR3 reads CASSETGSRWGSGNTIYF. The DNA for the CDR3 is TGTGCCAGCAGTGAGACAGGGTCACGATGGGGCTCTGGAAACACCATATATTTT.

This sequence joins TRBV23-1 and TRBJ2-1; a weak D match, TRBD2 (6 bases). TRBV23-1 is treated as an ORF (open reading frame) with a function not yet certain. V was shortened by 0 bases and J by 3 bases, with 12 bases between the two germline ends. CDR3 length: 16 residues. CDR3 DNA: TGCGCCAGCAGTCAATCTCGGGGGTCGGTCTACAATGAGCAGTTCTTC. This sequence encodes CASSQSRGSVYNEQFF.

The rearrangement joins TRBV2 to TRBJ2-3; 14 bases are shared with TRBD2. V shed 6 bases, J shed 1 base, and the junction held 3 bases outside the gene matches. The CDR3 length is 16 residues. Germline-derived CDR1 and CDR2 are SNHLY and FYNNEI. The CDR3 protein is CASSEGLAGGTDTQYF. Written as DNA, the CDR3 is TGTGCCAGCAGCGAGGGACTAGCGGGGGGCACAGATACGCAGTATTTT. The complete variable domain, with remaining parts taken from reference TRBV2 and TRBJ2-3, reads EPEVTQTPSHQVTQMGQEVILRCVPISNHLYFYWYRQILGQKVEFLVSFYNNEISEKSEIFDDQFSVERPDGSNFTLKIRSTKLEDSAMYFCASSEGLAGGTDTQYFGPGTRLTVL.

A few counts support this clone. This chain links TRBV2 with TRBJ1-1, with D hard to call. Germline V gives CDR1 SNHLY, CDR2 FYNNEI. This CDR3 has 13 amino acids. Trimming took 2 bases from V and 3 from J, leaving 7 bases between them. The CDR3 region has the DNA TGTGCCAGCAGTGAACCCCCAGACACTGAAGCTTTCTTT. Protein product: CASSEPPDTEAFF.

The J gene is TRBJ2-1, the V gene TRBV4-3; TRBD2 aligns across 14 bases. Germline V gene lookup returns CDR1 LGHNA and CDR2 YSLEER. The junction had 4 bases not matched to a gene; V was cut back by 3 bases and J by 9 bases. This CDR3 has 15 residues. In DNA, the CDR3 is TGCGCCAGCAGCCAGACTAGCGGGGGGGGGATTGAGCAGTTCTTC. Translation: CASSQTSGGGIEQFF.

Note on this clone: Mismatch with germline at one junction end may stem from a read error. This chain joins TRBV7-9 and TRBJ1-4, with 10 bases that match TRBD1. Looked up from germline, CDR1 is SEHNR and CDR2 is FQNEAQ (reference sequence). The CDR3 has 15 residues. The CDR3 DNA follows: TGTTCCAGCAGCTTCGGACAGGGGGGTAATGAAAAACTGTTTTTT. Its translation: CSSSFGQGGNEKLFF.

V and J are TRBV5-8 and TRBJ1-5; D is unresolved. V lost 4 bases to trimming and J lost 5 bases, with 4 bases between them. This CDR3 has 11 amino acids. CDR1 SGHTS and CDR2 YDEGEE come from the germline V gene. The CDR3 DNA reads as TGTGCCAGCAGCCCAGATCAGCCCCAGCATTTT. This encodes CASSPDQPQHF.

V and J are TRBV15 and TRBJ2-2; 8 positions match TRBD2. CDR1 and CDR2 (germline): LNHNV, YYDKDF (reference sequence). The CDR3 totals 16 residues. Unmatched junction bases numbered 5, after V lost 3 bases and J lost 2 bases. CDR3 region: CATSRPGGGNTGELFF. DNA of the CDR3: TGTGCCACCAGCAGGCCGGGAGGGGGAAACACCGGGGAGCTGTTTTTT.

The rearrangement joins TRBV7-3 to TRBJ1-6; 7 nucleotides agree with TRBD1. This CDR3 spans 14 amino acids. The germline gives CDR1 SGHTA, CDR2 FQGTGA. V shed 2 bases, J shed 11 bases, and the junction held 6 bases outside the gene matches. This CDR3 reads CASSLRGGRAPLHF. The CDR3 DNA reads as TGTGCCAGCAGCTTACGAGGGGGCCGGGCACCCCTCCACTTT.

This chain uses TRBV7-8 with TRBJ2-2; TRBD2 matches at 8 bases. The CDR3 runs 15 residues. The V gene's germline CDR1 is SGHVS and CDR2 FQNEAQ. V lost 5 bases to trimming and J lost 7 bases; unmatched junction nucleotides: 9. The chain's CDR3 is CASSKNGGAGGELFF. In DNA form, the CDR3 reads TGTGCCAGCAGCAAGAACGGGGGGGCCGGCGGGGAGCTGTTTTTT.

This clone was found a few times. The chain recombines TRBV6-5 with TRBJ1-2; D is possibly TRBD1 (5 bases). Trimming pared 0 bases from V and 4 bases from J, leaving 12 bases between. The CDR3 covers 15 residues. Germline V gives CDR1 MNHEY, CDR2 SVGAGI. The CDR3 loop reads CASSYSRSGGYGYTF. CDR3 sequence (DNA): TGTGCCAGCAGTTACTCCCGATCGGGGGGCTATGGCTACACCTTC.

The chain combines TRBV6-5 with TRBJ1-2; TRBD1 might be the D (5 bases). This CDR3 is built from 12 residues. Looked up from germline, CDR1 is MNHEY and CDR2 is SVGAGI. The germline V and J ends were trimmed by 8 bases and 4 bases, with 11 bases remaining between them. In DNA form, the CDR3 reads TGTGCCAGCTGGGGAGGGGTCTATGGCTACACCTTC. It specifies CASWGGVYGYTF.

On this clone itself: A read error may produce the germline difference seen at one junction end. The V gene is TRBV15, the J gene TRBJ1-2; no firm D call. The CDR3 extends over 15 amino acids. Germline values: CDR1 LNHNV, CDR2 YYDKDF (reference sequence). Written as DNA, the CDR3 is TGTGCCGCCAGCAGAGTTGGAGGGAGCCACTATGGCTACACCTTC. Translating gives CAASRVGGSHYGYTF.

The chain combines TRBV19 with TRBJ1-3; unclear D gene. Germline lookup yields CDR1 LNHDA and CDR2 SQIVND (reference sequence). V lost 6 bases to trimming and J lost 0 bases, with 15 bases between them. This CDR3 comprises 16 residues. The CDR3 DNA is TGTGCCAGTAGGGCCCGGACTGATTTCTCTGGAAACACCATATATTTT. Amino acid sequence: CASRARTDFSGNTIYF. Combining the CDR3 with reference TRBV19 and TRBJ1-3 gives the whole variable domain DGGITQSPKYLFRKEGQNVTLSCEQNLNHDAMYWYRQDPGQGLRLIYYSQIVNDFQKGDIAEGYSVSREKKESFPLTVTSAQKNPTAFYLCASRARTDFSGNTIYFGEGSWLTVV.

The chain is built from TRBV7-2 and TRBJ2-2, with TRBD2 matching over 12 bases. Per germline, CDR1 SGHTA and CDR2 FQGNSA. Trimming cost V 5 bases and J 7 bases; bases outside gene matches: 8. The CDR3 is 16 residues long. Written as DNA, the CDR3 is TGTGCCAGCAGCCCAACTAGCGGGGGGATAGGCGGGGAGCTGTTTTTT. This sequence encodes CASSPTSGGIGGELFF.

The chain is built from TRBV6-5 and TRBJ1-1; 7 nucleotides line up with TRBD1. The CDR3 has 14 amino acids. The junction had 7 bases not matched to a gene; V was cut back by 4 bases and J by 5 bases. The germline V gene has CDR1 MNHEY and CDR2 SVGAGI. CDR3: CASSLQGRETEAFF. The CDR3, as DNA: TGTGCCAGCAGTTTACAGGGGAGAGAGACTGAAGCTTTCTTT.

The sample holds a few counts of this clone. The rearrangement joins TRBV5-1 to TRBJ1-1, with a possible D match to TRBD1 (6 bases). The germline V and J ends were trimmed by 4 bases and 0 bases, with 16 bases remaining between them. The length of the CDR3 is 16 residues. The germline V gene encodes CDR1 SGHRS and CDR2 YFSETQ. CDR3 bases: TGCGCCAGCAGCCCCGGGACATACCCTGTGAACACTGAAGCTTTCTTT. It is translated as CASSPGTYPVNTEAFF.

The V call is TRBV6-5, the J call TRBJ2-3; D is possibly TRBD1 (7 bases). The CDR3 length is 15 residues. CDR1 and CDR2 (germline): MNHEY, SVGAGI. Between the trimmed V and J ends, which lost 5 bases and 1 base, there was a span of 13 bases. The CDR3, as DNA: TGTGCCAGCAGTCAGGGGGGTAGGGGCACAGATACGCAGTATTTT. It is translated as CASSQGGRGTDTQYF.

The J gene is TRBJ1-6, the V gene TRBV7-2; TRBD1 agrees at 7 bases. Germline CDR1 is SGHTA and CDR2 is FQGNSA. J gave up 5 bases and V 1 base, and 5 bases lay outside the gene matches. This CDR3 comprises 16 residues. The CDR3 DNA reads TGTGCCAGCAGCTTAGTTTCGACAGGGAATAATTCACCCCTCCACTTT. Translating gives CASSLVSTGNNSPLHF. Full variable domain (rest looked up from reference TRBV7-2 and TRBJ1-6): GAGVSQSPSNKVTEKGKDVELRCDPISGHTALYWYRQSLGQGLEFLIYFQGNSAPDKSGLPSDRFSAERTGGSVSTLTIQRTQQEDSAVYLCASSLVSTGNNSPLHFGNGTRLTVT.

CDR3 sequence: CASSRGTINTDTQYF. The CDR3 DNA reads TGTGCCAGCAGTCGTGGGACTATCAACACAGATACGCAGTATTTT. The chain links TRBV7-3 to TRBJ2-3; 7 bases are shared with TRBD2. The ends lost 6 bases at V and 2 bases at J; junction bases unmatched: 8. This CDR3 spans 15 amino acids. Germline V CDR1 and CDR2: SGHTA, FQGTGA.

This sequence joins TRBV7-9 and TRBJ2-7, with TRBD1 as a possible D gene (7 bases). Trimming took 1 base from V and 6 from J, leaving 13 bases between them. The V gene's germline CDR1 is SEHNR and CDR2 FQNEAQ (reference sequence). This CDR3 has 14 amino acids. The CDR3 DNA sequence: TGTGCCAGCAGCTTAGTTAACAGGGGAGGCGAGCAGTACTTC. This codes for CASSLVNRGGEQYF.

The rearrangement links TRBV7-2 to TRBJ1-6; D remains ambiguous. Trimming shortened V by 5 bases and J by 13 bases, and 24 bases separated the two germline ends. Per the germline V gene, CDR1 is SGHTA and CDR2 is FQGNSA. The CDR3 loop spans 16 amino acids. The CDR3, as DNA: TGTGCCAGCAGCGAAGCCCCCCTCCAGGTGACGGATCCCCTCCACTTT. As protein: CASSEAPLQVTDPLHF.

The V gene is TRBV5-1, the J gene TRBJ2-5; 8 nucleotides match TRBD2. The CDR3 covers 17 residues. V shed 4 bases, J shed 2 bases, and the junction held 13 bases outside the gene matches. Germline V CDR1 and CDR2: SGHRS, YFSETQ. The CDR3 bases are TGCGCCAGCAGCGAGCCCGACCGGGGGGGGATACAAGAGACCCAGTACTTC. Protein: CASSEPDRGGIQETQYF.

The rearrangement links TRBV5-3 to TRBJ1-3; D perhaps matches TRBD1 (5 bases). TRBV5-3 is an ORF; its function is uncertain. V lost 0 bases and J lost 1, with 17 bases in between. This CDR3 contains 18 residues. CDR3 in amino acids: CARSLAEQMTESGNTIYF. CDR3 coding DNA: TGTGCCAGAAGCTTGGCCGAACAGATGACAGAGTCTGGAAACACCATATATTTT.

The CDR3 spells CASSVGPGDGVGYTF. In nucleotides, the CDR3 is TGTGCCAGCAGCGTAGGCCCGGGTGACGGTGTTGGCTACACCTTC. V gene TRBV9 combines with J gene TRBJ1-2; D not resolved. Germline V lookup: CDR1 SGDLS, CDR2 YYNGEE. Trimming took 0 bases from V and 7 from J, leaving 16 bases between them. The CDR3 is 15 residues long.